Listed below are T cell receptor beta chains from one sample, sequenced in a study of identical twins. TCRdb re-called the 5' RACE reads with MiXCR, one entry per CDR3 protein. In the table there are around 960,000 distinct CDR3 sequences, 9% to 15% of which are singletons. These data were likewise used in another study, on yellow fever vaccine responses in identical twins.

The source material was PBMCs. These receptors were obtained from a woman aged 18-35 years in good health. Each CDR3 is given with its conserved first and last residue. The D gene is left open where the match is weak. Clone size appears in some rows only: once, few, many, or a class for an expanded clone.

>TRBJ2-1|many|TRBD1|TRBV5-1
TGCGCCAGCAGTTTGGAACAGGGGACGCTCTACAATGAGCAGTTCTTC
CASSLEQGTLYNEQFF
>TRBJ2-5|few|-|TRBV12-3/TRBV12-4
TGTGCCAGCACCGGTGACGGGGAGACCCAGTACTTC
CASTGDGETQYF
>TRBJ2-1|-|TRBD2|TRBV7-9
TGTGCCAGCAGCCGACTGACCATAGCGGGAGTTGGTAATGAGCAGTTCTTC
CASSRLTIAGVGNEQFF
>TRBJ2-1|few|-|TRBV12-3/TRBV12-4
TGTGCCAGCAGTTTAGAGCTTGGATTCCCCTACAATGAGCAGTTCTTC
CASSLELGFPYNEQFF
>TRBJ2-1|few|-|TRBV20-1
TGCAGTGCCCCCGGACCTTTACCCACCCCAGGGGATGAGCAGTTCTTC
CSAPGPLPTPGDEQFF
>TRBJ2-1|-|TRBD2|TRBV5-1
TGCGCCAGCAGCCCGGGACTAGCGGGAGTAGGGGTTTACAATGAGCAGTTCTTC
CASSPGLAGVGVYNEQFF
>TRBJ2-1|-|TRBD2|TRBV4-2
TGTGCCAGCAGCCAAGGGGGCCTAGCGGGAGATTTGGGGTTCTTC
CASSQGGLAGDLGFF
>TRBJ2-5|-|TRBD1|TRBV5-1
TGCGCCAGCACCATTGCCGGACAGGGCGGAGAGACCCAGTACTTC
CASTIAGQGGETQYF
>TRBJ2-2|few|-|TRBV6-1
TGTGCCAGCCGACCGTTAGTAAACACCGGGGAGCTGTTTTTT
CASRPLVNTGELFF
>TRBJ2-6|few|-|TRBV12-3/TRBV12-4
TGTGCCAGCAGTTTATTTGCAGGGAGGACTGGGGCCAACGTCCTGACTTTC
CASSLFAGRTGANVLTF
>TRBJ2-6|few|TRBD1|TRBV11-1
TGTGCCAGCAGCCTCCGGGACAGATCACAGCTATTTTCTGGGGCCAACGTCCTGACTTTC
CASSLRDRSQLFSGANVLTF
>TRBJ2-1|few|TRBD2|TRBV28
TGTGCCAGCAGTTTATTCTCTAGCGGGTACGACAATGAGCAGTTCTTC
CASSLFSSGYDNEQFF
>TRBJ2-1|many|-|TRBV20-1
TGCAGTGCTAGCCCTCCCCCGAGCAATGAGCAGTTCTTC
CSASPPPSNEQFF
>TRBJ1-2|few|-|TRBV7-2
TGTGCCAGCAGCTTTTTGCCGCAGGGAAGCTATGGCTACACCTTC
CASSFLPQGSYGYTF
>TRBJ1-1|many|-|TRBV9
TGTGCCAGCAGCGTAGAGAACACTGAAGCTTTCTTT
CASSVENTEAFF
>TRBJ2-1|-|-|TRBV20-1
TGCAGTGCTAGAGGCCTAACTGCCTACAATGAGCAGTTCTTC
CSARGLTAYNEQFF
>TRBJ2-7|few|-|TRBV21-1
TGTGCCAGCAGCGGACTAGCGGGTAATGTAGACTACGAGCAGTACTTC
CASSGLAGNVDYEQYF
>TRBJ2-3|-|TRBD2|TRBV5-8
TGTGCCAGCACCCCCCTTTTCGCGGGAGGACCCACAGATACGCAGTATTTT
CASTPLFAGGPTDTQYF
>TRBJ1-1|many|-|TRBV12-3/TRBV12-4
TGTGCCAGCAGTCCAACAGGGTGGAAGACTGAAGCTTTCTTT
CASSPTGWKTEAFF
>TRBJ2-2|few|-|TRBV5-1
TGCGCCAGCAGCTTGCGGTTTCCCGGGGAGCTGTTTTTT
CASSLRFPGELFF
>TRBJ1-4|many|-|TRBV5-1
TGCGCCAGCTCAGACCCATCAACTAATGAAAAACTGTTTTTT
CASSDPSTNEKLFF
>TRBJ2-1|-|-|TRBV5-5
TGTGCCAGCAGCTTGGCCCCGATTGGGGGGCTCTACAATGAGCAGTTCTTC
CASSLAPIGGLYNEQFF
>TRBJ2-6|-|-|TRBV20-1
TGCAGTGCTAGAGATTTCGGGAGCTCTGGGGCCAACGTCCTGACTTTC
CSARDFGSSGANVLTF
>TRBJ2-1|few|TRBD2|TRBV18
TGTGCCAGCTCAGCCCGACTAGCGGGGGCCTACAATGAGCAGTTCTTC
CASSARLAGAYNEQFF
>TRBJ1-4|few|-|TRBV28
TGTGCCAGCAGTTTGGGAGGTAGTAGTGAAAAACTGTTTTTT
CASSLGGSSEKLFF
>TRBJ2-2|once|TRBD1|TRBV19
TGTGCCAGTAGTATCGACGTGCTGGGACAGGCTCCCACCGGGGAGCTGTTTTTT
CASSIDVLGQAPTGELFF
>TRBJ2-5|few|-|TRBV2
TGTGCCAGCAGTGCGGGGGCGGGAGAGACCCAGTACTTC
CASSAGAGETQYF
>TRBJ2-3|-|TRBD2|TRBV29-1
TGCAGCGTCGTTACCTCGTTAGCGGGAGGAAGCACAGATACGCAGTATTTT
CSVVTSLAGGSTDTQYF
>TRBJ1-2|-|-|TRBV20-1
TGCAGTGCTAGAGAAAGCGGAAGTTTTGACTACACCTTC
CSARESGSFDYTF
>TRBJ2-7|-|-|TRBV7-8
TGTGCCAGCAGCTCAAGCATCAAGGGTAAGAGCTCCTACGAGCAGTACTTC
CASSSSIKGKSSYEQYF
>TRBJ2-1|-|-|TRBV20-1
TGCAGTGCTAGTCCGGGGGAGCAGTTCTTC
CSASPGEQFF
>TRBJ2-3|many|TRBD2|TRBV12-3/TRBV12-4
TGTGCCAGCAAATCTAGCGGTAGCACAGATACGCAGTATTTT
CASKSSGSTDTQYF
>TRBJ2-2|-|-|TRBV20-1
TGCAGTGCTAGAGTTGGGGGGCACGGGGAGCTGTTTTTT
CSARVGGHGELFF
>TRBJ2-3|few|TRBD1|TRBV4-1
TGCGCCAGCAGCCACGCGACAGGGATGCATACAGATACGCAGTATTTT
CASSHATGMHTDTQYF
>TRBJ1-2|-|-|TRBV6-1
TGTGCCAGCAGCCGACCAGGGGACCACTATGGCTACACCTTC
CASSRPGDHYGYTF
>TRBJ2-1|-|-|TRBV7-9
TGTGCCAGCAGCCCACCTTTAACGTGGCAGTTCTTC
CASSPPLTWQFF
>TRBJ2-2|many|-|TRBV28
TGTGCCAGCAGTTCCCCCGGGGAGCTGTTTTTT
CASSSPGELFF
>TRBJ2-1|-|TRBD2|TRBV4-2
TGTGCCAGCAGCCAAGAGGGACTAGCCATCAATGAGCAGTTCTTC
CASSQEGLAINEQFF
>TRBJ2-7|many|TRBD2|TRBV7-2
TGTGCCAGCAGCCCCCGGACTAGCGGGAGAGCCGAGCAGTACTTC
CASSPRTSGRAEQYF
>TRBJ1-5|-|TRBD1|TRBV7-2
TGTGCCAGCAGCTTAGGGACAGGGACCATTAGCAATCAGCCCCAGCATTTT
CASSLGTGTISNQPQHF
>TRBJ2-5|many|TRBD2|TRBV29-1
TGCAGCGTTGGACTAGCGGGATGGGTTGGAGAGACCCAGTACTTC
CSVGLAGWVGETQYF
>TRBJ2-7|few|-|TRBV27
TGTGCCAGCAGTGTAAGCGGTTACTCCTCCTACGAGCAACACTTC
CASSVSGYSSYEQHF
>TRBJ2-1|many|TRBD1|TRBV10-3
TGTGCCACCATCCGGACAGGCGGAAACAATGAGCAGTTCTTC
CATIRTGGNNEQFF